This record looks at one TCR beta chain sequence and its context. V dropped 4 bases and J dropped 9 bases, with 17 bases sitting between them. Per the germline V gene, CDR1 is SGDLS and CDR2 is YYNGEE. The CDR3 covers 13 residues. This sample stems from a study of blood T cell dynamics during melanoma immunotherapy. The overall study: Metastatic melanoma patients received first-line pembrolizumab or nivolumab plus ipilimumab.

Measured with immunoSEQ multiplex PCR; TCRdb has only the in-frame clones, and not every one. The table lists roughly 16,000 clones, around 93% of them singletons. Time point meaning: week 3, after first cycle of checkpoint inhibitor. One draw preceded checkpoint blockade; another followed its first cycle at week 3. The sequences come from effector memory CD8+ T cells from blood, collected from a patient treated with checkpoint blockade. This TCR derives from a human donor with melanoma. V is TRBV9 and J is TRBJ2-7; D perhaps matches TRBD1 (6 bases). This chain's CDR3 is CASSYPSDRSQYF. The CDR3 nucleotides are TGTGCCAGCAGCTACCCCTCCGACAGGTCGCAGTACTTC.